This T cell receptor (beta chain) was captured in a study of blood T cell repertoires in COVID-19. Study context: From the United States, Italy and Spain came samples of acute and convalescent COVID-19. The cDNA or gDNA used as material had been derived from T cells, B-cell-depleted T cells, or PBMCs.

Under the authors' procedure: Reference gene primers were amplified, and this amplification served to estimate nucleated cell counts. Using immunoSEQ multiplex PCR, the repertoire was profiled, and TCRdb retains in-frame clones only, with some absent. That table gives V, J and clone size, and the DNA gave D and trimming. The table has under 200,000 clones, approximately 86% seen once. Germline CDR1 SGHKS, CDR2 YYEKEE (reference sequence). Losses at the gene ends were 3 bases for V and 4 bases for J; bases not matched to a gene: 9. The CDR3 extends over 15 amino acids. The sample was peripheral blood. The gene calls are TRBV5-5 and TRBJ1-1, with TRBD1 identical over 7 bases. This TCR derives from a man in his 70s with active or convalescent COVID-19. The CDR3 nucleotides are TGTGCCAGCAGCTCCACGACAGGGTCGGGCACTGAAGCTTTCTTT. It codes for CASSSTTGSGTEAFF.